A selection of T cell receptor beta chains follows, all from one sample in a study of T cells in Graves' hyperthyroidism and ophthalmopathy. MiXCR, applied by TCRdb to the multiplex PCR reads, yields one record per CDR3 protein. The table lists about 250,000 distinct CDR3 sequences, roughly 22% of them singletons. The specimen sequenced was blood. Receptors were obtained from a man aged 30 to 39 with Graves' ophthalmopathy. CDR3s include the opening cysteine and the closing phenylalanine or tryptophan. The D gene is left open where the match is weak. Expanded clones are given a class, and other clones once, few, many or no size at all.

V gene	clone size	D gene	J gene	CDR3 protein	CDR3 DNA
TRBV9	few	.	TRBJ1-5	CASSGPGPNQPQHF	TGTGCCAGCAGCGGGCCAGGGCCCAATCAGCCCCAGCATTTT
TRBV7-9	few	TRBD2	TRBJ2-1	CASSLSASGNNEQFF	TGTGCCAGCAGCTTATCGGCTAGCGGGAACAATGAGCAGTTCTTC
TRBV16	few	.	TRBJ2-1	CASSLSWGRGTEQFF	TGTGCCAGCAGCCTTTCCTGGGGGCGCGGGACTGAGCAGTTCTTC
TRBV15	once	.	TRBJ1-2	CATSRGVGYTF	TGTGCCACCAGCAGAGGTGTCGGCTACACCTTC
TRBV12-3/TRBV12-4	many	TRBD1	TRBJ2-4	CASRPMTGGEKNIQYF	TGTGCCAGCAGACCAATGACAGGGGGCGAAAAAAACATTCAGTACTTC
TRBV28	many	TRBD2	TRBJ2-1	CASSFLREGLDEQFF	TGTGCCAGCAGTTTCCTGCGGGAGGGCCTCGATGAGCAGTTCTTC
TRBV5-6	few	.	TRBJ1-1	CASSLVWGANTEAFF	TGTGCCAGCAGCTTGGTATGGGGAGCGAACACTGAAGCTTTCTTT
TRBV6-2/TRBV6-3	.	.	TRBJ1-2	CASSRDKGFYGYTF	TGTGCCAGCAGTCGGGATAAGGGCTTCTATGGCTACACCTTC
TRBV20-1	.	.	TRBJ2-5	CSVLAAREEETQYF	TGCAGTGTATTGGCAGCCCGTGAGGAAGAGACCCAGTACTTC
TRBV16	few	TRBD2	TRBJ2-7	CASNRLAGYEQYF	TGTGCCAGCAACAGACTAGCGGGCTACGAGCAGTACTTC
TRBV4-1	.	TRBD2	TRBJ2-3	CASSLSGRAGAADTQYF	TGCGCCAGCAGCCTAAGCGGGAGGGCCGGGGCGGCAGATACGCAGTATTTT
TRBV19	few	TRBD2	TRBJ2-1	CASSSLAGVRNEQFF	TGTGCCAGTAGCTCGCTAGCGGGAGTCAGGAATGAGCAGTTCTTC
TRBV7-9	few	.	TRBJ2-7	CASSLAAGRGEQYF	TGTGCCAGCAGCTTAGCTGCCGGCCGCGGCGAGCAGTACTTC
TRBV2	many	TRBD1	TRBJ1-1	CASSEKVTGRTEAFF	TGTGCCAGCAGTGAAAAGGTGACAGGGAGGACTGAAGCTTTCTTT
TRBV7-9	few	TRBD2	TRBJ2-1	CASSGWTSGRLEQFF	TGTGCCAGCAGCGGATGGACTAGCGGGAGACTCGAGCAGTTCTTC
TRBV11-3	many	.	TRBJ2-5	CASSEDSQETQYF	TGTGCCAGCAGCGAGGACTCGCAAGAGACCCAGTACTTC
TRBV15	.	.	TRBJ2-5	CAIGPGTQQETQYF	TGTGCCATCGGCCCGGGGACACAGCAAGAGACCCAGTACTTC
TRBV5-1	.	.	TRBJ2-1	CASSLERAVNEQFF	TGCGCCAGCAGCTTGGAGCGAGCGGTCAATGAGCAGTTCTTC
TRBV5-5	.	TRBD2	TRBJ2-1	CASGAGDYNEQFF	TGTGCCAGTGGAGCGGGAGACTACAATGAGCAGTTCTTC
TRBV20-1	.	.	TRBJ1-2	CSAALLDNSPYGYTF	TGCAGTGCTGCTTTATTAGACAATTCCCCCTATGGCTACACCTTC
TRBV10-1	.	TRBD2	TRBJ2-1	CASSEGGSSYNEQFF	TGCGCCAGCAGTGAGGGCGGGAGTTCCTACAATGAGCAGTTCTTC
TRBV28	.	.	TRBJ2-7	CASSLLSSYEQYF	TGTGCCAGCAGTTTACTAAGCTCCTACGAGCAGTACTTC
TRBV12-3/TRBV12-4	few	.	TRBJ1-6	CASRFDRLSSYNSPLHF	TGTGCCAGCAGATTTGACAGGCTGAGCTCCTATAATTCACCCCTCCACTTT
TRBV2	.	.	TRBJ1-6	CASNEEIGSPLHF	TGTGCCAGCAATGAGGAAATTGGTTCACCCCTCCACTTT
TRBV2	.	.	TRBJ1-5	CASRGVGGRQPQHF	TGTGCCAGCAGGGGGGTGGGGGGCAGGCAGCCCCAGCATTTT
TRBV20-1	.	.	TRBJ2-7	CSAPSGGRAPHEQYF	TGCAGTGCTCCCTCCGGTGGCAGGGCACCCCACGAGCAGTACTTC
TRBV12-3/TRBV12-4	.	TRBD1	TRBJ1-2	CASGDRDVIDGYTF	TGTGCCAGCGGGGACAGGGACGTCATTGATGGCTACACCTTC
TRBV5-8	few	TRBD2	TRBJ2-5	CASSLGPLAGQETQYF	TGTGCCAGCAGCTTGGGTCCCTTAGCGGGACAAGAGACCCAGTACTTC
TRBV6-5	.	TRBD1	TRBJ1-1	CASSYAFEQGAPNTEAFF	TGTGCCAGCAGTTACGCGTTTGAACAGGGGGCCCCGAACACTGAAGCTTTCTTT
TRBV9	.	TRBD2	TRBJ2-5	CASSDQLAGEDDGYQETQYF	TGTGCCAGCAGCGACCAACTAGCGGGAGAAGACGATGGGTACCAAGAGACCCAGTACTTC
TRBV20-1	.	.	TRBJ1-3	CSAAFGNTIYF	TGCAGTGCCGCGTTTGGAAACACCATATATTTT
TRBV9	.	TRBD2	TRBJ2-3	CASSVVAGGVTDTQYF	TGTGCCAGCAGCGTAGTTGCGGGAGGGGTGACAGATACGCAGTATTTT
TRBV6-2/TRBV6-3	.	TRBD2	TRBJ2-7	CASSKRAGGNYEQYF	TGTGCCAGCAGTAAAAGAGCGGGAGGGAACTACGAGCAGTACTTC
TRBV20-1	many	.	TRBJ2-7	CSASGTADYEQYF	TGCAGTGCCTCCGGGACGGCTGACTACGAGCAGTACTTC
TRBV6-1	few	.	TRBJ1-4	CASSETTGTNEKLFF	TGTGCCAGCAGTGAAACGACGGGAACTAATGAAAAACTGTTTTTT
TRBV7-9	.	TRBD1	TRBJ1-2	CASSVPGQGRGGYTF	TGTGCCAGCAGCGTCCCGGGACAGGGTCGGGGTGGCTACACCTTC
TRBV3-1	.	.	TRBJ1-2	CASSRRGGYTF	TGTGCCAGCAGCCGCAGGGGCGGCTACACCTTC
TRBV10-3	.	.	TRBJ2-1	CAIMDGSNNEQFF	TGTGCCATCATGGACGGGAGCAACAATGAGCAGTTCTTC
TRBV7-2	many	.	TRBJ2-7	CASSSVVYEQYF	TGTGCCAGCAGCTCGGTAGTATACGAGCAGTACTTC
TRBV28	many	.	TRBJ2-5	CASSPRHGLMTQYF	TGTGCCAGCAGTCCACGGCACGGTTTAATGACCCAGTACTTC
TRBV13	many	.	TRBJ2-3	CASSLVSDTQYF	TGTGCCAGCAGCTTAGTGTCAGATACGCAGTATTTT
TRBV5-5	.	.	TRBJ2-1	CASESSGYNEQFF	TGTGCCAGCGAATCGTCCGGTTACAATGAGCAGTTCTTC
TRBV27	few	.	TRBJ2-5	CASKDPSETQYF	TGTGCCAGCAAGGACCCATCCGAGACCCAGTACTTC
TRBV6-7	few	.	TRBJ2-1	CASSYSNRRVPPFGEQFF	TGTGCCAGCAGTTACTCGAATAGGAGGGTGCCGCCTTTTGGTGAGCAGTTCTTC
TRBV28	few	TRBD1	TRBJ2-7	CASRPPGQLYEQYF	TGTGCCAGCAGGCCCCCGGGACAGCTCTACGAGCAGTACTTC
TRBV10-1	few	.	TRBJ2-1	CASSDWEGAQFF	TGCGCCAGCAGTGACTGGGAAGGGGCGCAGTTCTTC
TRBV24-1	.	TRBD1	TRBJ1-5	CATSDPQGANQPQHF	TGTGCCACCAGTGATCCTCAGGGGGCGAATCAGCCCCAGCATTTT
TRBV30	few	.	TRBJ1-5	CAWSGDPDQPQHF	TGTGCCTGGAGTGGGGACCCCGATCAGCCCCAGCATTTT
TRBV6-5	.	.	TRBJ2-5	CASSYLQGGETQYF	TGTGCCAGCAGTTACTTACAGGGAGGAGAGACCCAGTACTTC
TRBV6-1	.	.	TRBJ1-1	CASNRQVRNTEAFF	TGTGCCAGCAACAGACAGGTTCGGAACACTGAAGCTTTCTTT
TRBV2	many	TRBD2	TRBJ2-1	CASSVEGTSYNEQFF	TGTGCCAGCAGTGTGGAGGGGACTAGCTACAATGAGCAGTTCTTC
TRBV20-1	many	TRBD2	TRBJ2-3	CSASQPRGGRTDTQYF	TGCAGTGCTAGTCAGCCTCGGGGCGGGAGGACAGATACGCAGTATTTT
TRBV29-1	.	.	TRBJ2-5	CSAGPEKETQYF	TGCAGCGCCGGACCGGAAAAAGAGACCCAGTACTTC
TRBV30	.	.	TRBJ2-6	CAWSIGSSGANVPTF	TGTGCCTGGAGTATCGGTAGCTCTGGGGCCAACGTCCCGACTTTC